This T cell receptor beta chain was documented in a study of beta chain features in type 1 diabetes. Study observations and caveats: Resolution of whether HLA type affects TCRB rearrangement was not achieved here. Shorter TCRB CDR3s, moderately but significantly so, marked every one of the four CD4+ subsets in Type 1 diabetes patients. Compared with healthy donors, patients appeared to share more similar naive, central memory and regulatory TCRB repertoires.

In total, each donor contributed a single heparinised blood draw that averaged about 100 mL. CD4+ naive, central memory, regulatory and stem cell-like memory subsets were isolated by sorting on CD45RO/CCR7/CD25/CD127/CD95/CD27. The CDR3 consists of 14 residues. Germline V gives CDR1 SEHNR, CDR2 FQNEAQ (reference sequence). V dropped 4 bases and J dropped 0 bases, with 4 bases sitting between them. A few counts support this clone. Its specificity is not known. Additional DNA sequences in this sample encode the identical CDR3. Reverse transcription of all isolated RNA meant that expressed TCRB transcripts were sequenced. The method was immunoSEQ multiplex PCR; TCRdb's version includes in-frame clones alone and lacks a portion of them. The data show hundreds of thousands of clones, roughly an eighth seen once.

The material sequenced was naive CD4+ T cells from blood. The genes are TRBV7-9 and TRBJ2-6; no clear D. The clonotype comes from a man aged 18 to 30 with type 1 diabetes. The CDR3 spells CASSSNSGANVLTF. Here the CDR3 DNA reads TGTGCCAGCAGCTCAAACTCTGGGGCCAACGTCCTGACTTTC.